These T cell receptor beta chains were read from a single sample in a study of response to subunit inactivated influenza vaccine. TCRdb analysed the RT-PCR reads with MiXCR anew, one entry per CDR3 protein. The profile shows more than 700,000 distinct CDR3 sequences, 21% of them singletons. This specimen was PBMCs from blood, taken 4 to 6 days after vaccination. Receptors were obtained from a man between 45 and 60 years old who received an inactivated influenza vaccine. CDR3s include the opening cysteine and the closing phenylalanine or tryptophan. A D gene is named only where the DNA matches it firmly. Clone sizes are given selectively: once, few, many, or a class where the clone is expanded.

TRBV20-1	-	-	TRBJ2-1	CSARDDGEFYNEQFF	TGCAGTGCTAGAGACGACGGGGAATTTTACAATGAGCAGTTCTTC
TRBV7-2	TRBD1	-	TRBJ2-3	CASSLRDRVPDTQYF	TGTGCCAGCAGCTTGAGGGACAGGGTCCCAGATACGCAGTATTTT
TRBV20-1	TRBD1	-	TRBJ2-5	CSASRDRGLWETQYF	TGCAGTGCTAGCCGCGACAGGGGGCTTTGGGAGACCCAGTACTTC
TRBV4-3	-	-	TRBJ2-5	CASSQVGTETQYF	TGCGCCAGCAGCCAAGTGGGGACGGAGACCCAGTACTTC
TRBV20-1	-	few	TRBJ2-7	CSAGNPGDGQYF	TGCAGTGCTGGCAACCCGGGGGACGGGCAGTACTTC
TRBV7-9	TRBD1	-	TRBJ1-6	CASSQTGQRSPLHF	TGTGCCAGCAGCCAGACAGGGCAGCGATCACCCCTCCACTTT
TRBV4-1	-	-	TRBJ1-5	CASSQGSDYSNQPQHF	TGCGCCAGCAGCCAAGGTTCGGACTATAGCAATCAGCCCCAGCATTTT
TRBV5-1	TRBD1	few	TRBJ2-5	CASSLGGQGPQETQYF	TGCGCCAGCAGCCTGGGGGGACAGGGACCCCAAGAGACCCAGTACTTC
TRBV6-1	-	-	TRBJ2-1	CASRETEQFF	TGTGCCAGCAGGGAAACCGAGCAGTTCTTC
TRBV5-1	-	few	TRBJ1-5	CASRPWSSGGGNQPQHF	TGCGCCAGCAGACCCTGGTCCTCGGGCGGGGGCAATCAGCCCCAGCATTTT
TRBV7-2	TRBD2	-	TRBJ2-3	CASSRLAGPGTDTQYF	TGTGCCAGCAGCAGACTAGCGGGGCCCGGGACAGATACGCAGTATTTT